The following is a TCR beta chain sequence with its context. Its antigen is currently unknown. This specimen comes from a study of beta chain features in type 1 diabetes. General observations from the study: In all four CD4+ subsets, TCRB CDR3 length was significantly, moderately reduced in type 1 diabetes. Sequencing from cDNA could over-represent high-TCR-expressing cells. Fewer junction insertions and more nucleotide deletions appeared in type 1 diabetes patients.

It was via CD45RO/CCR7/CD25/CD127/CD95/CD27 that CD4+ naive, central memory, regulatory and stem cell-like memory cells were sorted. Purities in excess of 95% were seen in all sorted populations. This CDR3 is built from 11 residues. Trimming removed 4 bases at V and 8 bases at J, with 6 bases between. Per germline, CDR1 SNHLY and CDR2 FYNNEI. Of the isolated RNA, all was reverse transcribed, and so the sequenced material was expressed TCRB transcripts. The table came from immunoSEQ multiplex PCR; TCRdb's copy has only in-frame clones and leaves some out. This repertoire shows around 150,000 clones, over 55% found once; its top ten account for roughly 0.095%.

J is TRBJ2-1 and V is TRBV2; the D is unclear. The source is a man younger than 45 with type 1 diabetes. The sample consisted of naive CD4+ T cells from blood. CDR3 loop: CASSGQHEQFF. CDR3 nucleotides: TGTGCCAGCAGTGGGCAGCATGAGCAGTTCTTC.